This T cell receptor (beta chain) was sequenced for a study of blood T cell repertoires in COVID-19. In the source study's methods: Reference gene primers were amplified, and this amplification served to estimate nucleated cell counts. Profiled with immunoSEQ multiplex PCR; TCRdb holds only in-frame clones, not every one. That table gives V, J and clone size, and the DNA gave D and trimming. The sample has fewer than 150,000 clones; around four fifths are singletons. Those who participated ranged in age from 18 to 89 years and resided in around 22 US areas. Categorization into cohorts depended on clinical history that participants reported. Germline loops: CDR1 SGHKS, CDR2 YYEKEE (reference sequence). J lost 1 base, V lost 0 bases, and 11 bases had no gene match. The CDR3 has 20 residues.

Material for sequencing was PBMCs or T cells enriched from blood (not recorded which). This sequence was found in a man between 25 and 39 years old who had recovered from COVID-19. V usage is TRBV5-5 and J usage is TRBJ2-4; 12 positions match TRBD2. CDR3 residues: CASSLAPASGRATAKNIQYF. CDR3 DNA: TGTGCCAGCAGCTTGGCTCCGGCTAGCGGGAGGGCCACGGCCAAAAACATTCAGTACTTC.